The 15 T cell receptor beta chains in this list originate from one sample, sequenced in a study of OX40 agonist ivuxolimab in advanced cancers. The repertoire was sequenced with immunoSEQ multiplex PCR; TCRdb's copy has only in-frame clones and lacks some. The repertoire holds about 76,000 clones, with 80% to 90% as singletons. The sequenced sample was CD4+ or CD8+ T cells sorted from blood, obtained in a trial of the OX40 agonist ivuxolimab. These receptors originate from an adult with an advanced solid tumor such as melanoma, head and neck, liver or kidney cancer.

This clone was seen only once. J is TRBJ2-1 and V is TRBV6-6, with 7 bases matching TRBD2. This CDR3 comprises 16 residues. Germline V gene data show CDR1 as MNHNY and CDR2 as SVGAGI (reference sequence). The V segment lost 3 bases and the J segment 10 bases; nucleotides outside the gene matches: 15. The DNA of the CDR3 is TGTGCCAGCAGTTATAGTTCGGGGAGCGGGGTGGTGGAGCAGTTCTTC. Its protein product is CASSYSSGSGVVEQFF.

This chain connects TRBV11-3 to TRBJ2-3, with D perhaps TRBD2 (6 bases). In germline, CDR1 is SGHNT, CDR2 YENEEA. Deletions cut 5 bases from V and 2 bases from J, with 26 bases between. This CDR3 is 19 amino acids long. This CDR3 reads CASSLTADFGSGLTDTQYF. The CDR3 DNA reads as TGTGCCAGCAGCCTCACCGCTGATTTTGGGAGCGGGCTCACAGATACGCAGTATTTT.

This clone was seen only a few times. The rearrangement joins TRBV28 to TRBJ1-5; 10 nucleotides match TRBD1. This CDR3 is built from 13 residues. The germline V gene has CDR1 MDHEN and CDR2 SYDVKM. V gave up 4 bases and J gave up 6 bases; unmatched junction bases: 0. This CDR3 reads CASSWDRGQPQHF. Here the CDR3 DNA reads TGTGCCAGCAGTTGGGACAGGGGTCAGCCCCAGCATTTT.

The CDR3 spells CASSLAGSGSYNEQFF. CDR3 DNA: TGTGCCAGCAGCCTCGCGGGCAGTGGGTCCTACAATGAGCAGTTCTTC. The genes are TRBV5-6 and TRBJ2-1, with a possible D match to TRBD2 (5 bases). The CDR3 is made up of 16 amino acids. V was cut by 4 bases and J by 1 base, with 15 bases left in between. Germline CDR1 SGHDT, CDR2 YYEEEE.

This clone occurred once. This chain joins TRBV7-3 and TRBJ2-5, with D hard to call. Trimming pared 5 bases from V and 3 bases from J, leaving 10 bases between. The CDR3 covers 13 residues. CDR1 and CDR2 from the germline V gene are SGHTA and FQGTGA. The CDR3 loop reads CASSDAPEETQYF. The CDR3 nucleotides are TGTGCCAGCAGCGACGCTCCTGAAGAGACCCAGTACTTC.

The gene calls are TRBV6-1 and TRBJ1-5; 8 bases are shared with TRBD1. The germline V gene encodes CDR1 MNHNS and CDR2 SASEGT. This CDR3 contains 13 residues. Unmatched junction bases numbered 4, after V lost 6 bases and J lost 6 bases. DNA of the CDR3: TGTGCCAGCAGGCAGGGGGCGATTCAGCCCCAGCATTTT. Translating gives CASRQGAIQPQHF.

The V and J genes are TRBV4-2 and TRBJ2-7; 7 bases are a match to TRBD1. The CDR3 consists of 14 residues. Germline V CDR1 and CDR2: LGHNA, YNFKEQ. The V and J ends lost 3 bases and 1 base, in that order; junction bases with no gene match: 3. The CDR3 is CASSQTGISYEQYF. For the CDR3, the DNA is TGTGCCAGCAGCCAGACAGGGATATCCTACGAGCAGTACTTC.

CDR3 sequence: CASSVGGRQGVGEKLFF. The CDR3 DNA follows: TGTGCCAGCAGCGTAGGAGGGCGGCAGGGGGTTGGCGAAAAACTGTTTTTT. The genes are TRBV9 and TRBJ1-4; 7 nucleotides match TRBD1. V was clipped by 0 bases and J by 8 bases; unmatched bases: 13. This CDR3 is 17 amino acids long. Germline V gives CDR1 SGDLS, CDR2 YYNGEE.

The chain carries TRBV6-1 and TRBJ2-7; tentatively, D is TRBD1 (6 bases). V was pared by 5 bases and J by 2 bases, with 10 bases between. There are 13 residues in the CDR3. CDR1 is MNHNS and CDR2 is SASEGT in the germline V gene. CDR3 nucleotides: TGTGCCAGCAGTAGACAGGTCGCCTACGAGCAGTACGTC. It translates to CASSRQVAYEQYV.

This rearrangement joins TRBV10-2 to TRBJ1-5, with D tentatively TRBD1 (5 bases). Germline CDR1 and CDR2: WSHSY and SAAADI. The CDR3 consists of 12 residues. V was clipped by 11 bases and J by 2 bases, with 10 bases between them. In DNA form, the CDR3 reads TGCGCCGTTAAGACAGGCAATCAGCCCCAGCATTTT. Protein product: CAVKTGNQPQHF.

This chain links TRBV15 with TRBJ2-7; 9 nucleotides line up with TRBD2. This CDR3 is built from 16 residues. The germline gives CDR1 LNHNV, CDR2 YYDKDF (reference sequence). V trimming: 5 bases; J trimming: 6 bases; junction bases outside the gene matches: 14. CDR3 loop: CATSPNPSSGSFEQYF. The CDR3 bases are TGTGCCACCAGCCCCAATCCTAGTAGCGGGAGCTTCGAGCAGTACTTC.

The rearrangement joins TRBV5-1 to TRBJ1-2; D not certain. Germline CDR1 is SGHRS and CDR2 is YFSETQ. Between the trimmed V and J ends, which lost 0 bases and 4 bases, there was a span of 7 bases. The CDR3 runs to 13 residues. This chain's CDR3 is CASSLGRTYGYTF. The CDR3 DNA reads as TGCGCCAGCAGCTTGGGACGGACCTATGGCTACACCTTC.

This rearrangement joins TRBV15 to TRBJ1-4; D possibly corresponds to TRBD1 (5 bases). The CDR3 extends over 13 amino acids. Between the trimmed V and J ends, which lost 1 base and 8 bases, there was a span of 8 bases. The germline gives CDR1 LNHNV, CDR2 YYDKDF (reference sequence). The CDR3 region has the DNA TGTGCCACCAGCAGAGGTCCAGGGGAAAAACTGTTTTTT. This encodes CATSRGPGEKLFF.

The rearrangement uses TRBV10-3 and TRBJ2-3; D is uncertain. CDR1 ENHRY and CDR2 SYGVKD come from the germline V gene. V dropped 10 bases and J dropped 4 bases, with 9 bases sitting between them. The CDR3 contains 11 residues. CDR3 in DNA: TGTGCCAACCGCGGTTCAGATACGCAGTATTTT. Translation gives CANRGSDTQYF.

On this clone itself: At the DNA level, this CDR3 is encoded by other sequences in the same sample as well. The rearrangement uses TRBV6-5 and TRBJ1-1; D call uncertain. The CDR3 runs 14 residues. V was clipped by 2 bases and J by 1 base, with 8 bases between them. Germline V gene sequence: CDR1 MNHEY, CDR2 SVGAGI. For the CDR3, the DNA is TGTGCCAGCAGTTACGAGGGCTGGAACACTGAAGCTTTCTTT. It codes for CASSYEGWNTEAFF.